Following are 24 T cell receptor beta chains from one sample sequenced in a study of cytomegalovirus exposure and HLA in healthy donors. Researchers ran the PCR with 60 Vbeta and 13 Jbeta primers. Assay used: immunoSEQ multiplex PCR; TCRdb lists only in-frame clones, some missing. In the table there are 150,000 to 200,000 clones, under 85% of which are singletons. Sequences were obtained from PBMCs. Source of these receptors: a female donor in good health and CMV-seronegative.

The V and J genes are TRBV29-1 and TRBJ2-1; perhaps TRBD2 as D (6 bases). V was trimmed by 3 bases and J by 0 bases, leaving 12 bases between them. This CDR3 region has 15 residues. Germline loops: CDR1 SQVTM, CDR2 ANQGSEA. CDR3 coding DNA: TGCAGCGTTGACAGCCGGGACTTCTCCTACAATGAGCAGTTCTTC. Translating gives CSVDSRDFSYNEQFF.

On this clone: A junction boundary mismatches the germline segment, possibly from a read error. CDR3 sequence (DNA): TGTGCCATCAGCTTAAGCACCGGACATCAGGGGATTGGCTACACCTTC. It specifies CAISLSTGHQGIGYTF. The V gene is TRBV7-3, the J gene TRBJ1-2; D is possibly TRBD1 (6 bases). From germline, CDR1 is SGHTA and CDR2 FQGTGA. This CDR3 comprises 16 residues.

The genes are TRBV7-2 and TRBJ1-4; perhaps TRBD1 as D (5 bases). The CDR3 extends over 14 amino acids. Germline V gene sequence: CDR1 SGHTA, CDR2 FQGNSA. Trimming shortened V by 4 bases and J by 5 bases, and 11 bases separated the two germline ends. As DNA, the CDR3 is TGTGCCAGCAGCTCAAGGGGCCAAAATGAAAAACTGTTTTTT. Its translation is CASSSRGQNEKLFF.

This clone was counted a few times. The CDR3 bases are TGTGCCAGCAGCTTAGCGCAGGGGGACAATGAGCAGTTCTTC. As protein: CASSLAQGDNEQFF. This sequence joins TRBV7-6 and TRBJ2-1; TRBD1 matches at 7 bases. Trimming took 0 bases from V and 5 from J; bases not matched to a gene: 1. The CDR3 length is 14 residues. The germline CDR1 and CDR2 sequences are SGHVS and FNYEAQ.

This clone was observed once. This rearrangement joins TRBV9 to TRBJ2-3; 13 nucleotides agree with TRBD2. CDR1 is SGDLS, CDR2 YYNGEE, per germline. CDR3 length equals 16 residues. Germline trimming cut 4 bases from V and 6 bases from J; bases unmatched to any gene: 8. CDR3 in DNA: TGTGCCAGCAGCCAAGGGACTAGCGGGGTGATGGATACGCAGTATTTT. As protein: CASSQGTSGVMDTQYF. The complete variable domain, with remaining parts taken from reference TRBV9 and TRBJ2-3, reads DSGVTQTPKHLITATGQRVTLRCSPRSGDLSVYWYQQSLDQGLQFLIQYYNGEERAKGNILERFSAQQFPDLHSELNLSSLELGDSALYFCASSQGTSGVMDTQYFGPGTRLTVL.

The CDR3 region is CASSHAERYNEQFF. CDR3 coding DNA: TGTGCCAGCAGCCATGCAGAGCGGTACAATGAGCAGTTCTTC. The chain carries TRBV4-2 and TRBJ2-1, with D possibly TRBD2 on 5 matching bases. The CDR3 extends over 14 amino acids. CDR1 is LGHNA, CDR2 YNFKEQ, per germline. V lost 3 bases to trimming and J lost 4 bases, with 10 bases between them.

J is TRBJ1-1 and V is TRBV7-6; 9 bases map to TRBD1. The CDR3 is made up of 16 amino acids. The V gene's germline CDR1 is SGHVS and CDR2 FNYEAQ. V lost 3 bases and J lost 1; bases outside the gene matches: 6. CDR3 sequence: CASSFLNRGPNTEAFF. CDR3 in DNA: TGTGCCAGCAGCTTTTTGAACAGGGGGCCGAACACTGAAGCTTTCTTT.

This clone was counted between two and nine times. The rearrangement joins TRBV6-4 to TRBJ2-3; D is perhaps TRBD2 (6 bases). The CDR3 spans 14 residues. The V end lost 8 bases, the J end lost 3 bases, and 15 bases lay between the germline ends. The germline V gene has CDR1 MRHNA and CDR2 SNTAGT. This chain's CDR3 is CASSRDSGTDTQYF. CDR3 DNA: TGTGCCAGCTCACGGGACTCTGGAACAGATACGCAGTATTTT.

This clone has a single count. This chain joins TRBV25-1 and TRBJ2-7; TRBD1 might be the D (8 bases). The germline V and J ends were trimmed by 6 bases and 4 bases, with 16 bases remaining between them. Germline V gives CDR1 MGHDK, CDR2 SYGVNS. This CDR3 is built from 14 residues. The CDR3 is CASRGGTGPYEQYF. The CDR3 nucleotides read TGTGCCAGCAGGGGGGGGACAGGACCTTACGAGCAGTACTTC.

The V gene is TRBV6-5, the J gene TRBJ2-5; TRBD1 agrees at 11 bases. Unmatched junction bases numbered 5, after V lost 0 bases and J lost 5 bases. The germline CDR1 and CDR2 sequences are MNHEY and SVGAGI. CDR3 length: 16 amino acids. In DNA form, the CDR3 reads TGTGCCAGCAGTTACTCCGGACAGGGGGCTAGGGAGACCCAGTACTTC. Translated: CASSYSGQGARETQYF.

The chain couples TRBV27 to TRBJ2-3, with 9 positions matching TRBD2. The CDR3 consists of 18 residues. Per the germline V gene, CDR1 is MNHEY and CDR2 is SMNVEV (reference sequence). The ends lost 4 bases at V and 1 base at J; junction bases unmatched: 12. Here the CDR3 reads CASSWAGVAGAGTDTQYF. CDR3 nucleotides: TGTGCCAGCAGTTGGGCGGGGGTAGCGGGGGCCGGCACAGATACGCAGTATTTT.

This clone was observed a handful of times. The chain employs TRBV7-2 and TRBJ2-1; tentative D call: TRBD2 (5 bases). The CDR3 consists of 12 residues. Germline V gene lookup returns CDR1 SGHTA and CDR2 FQGNSA. Trimming pared 0 bases from V and 11 bases from J, leaving 8 bases between. CDR3 in DNA: TGTGCCAGCAGCTTAGCACTAGATCAGCAGTTCTTC. Amino acids: CASSLALDQQFF.

J is TRBJ2-7 and V is TRBV11-1; 9 bases align to TRBD2. The J segment lost 7 bases and the V segment lost 5 bases, leaving 9 bases of the junction unmatched. Germline V gives CDR1 SGHAT, CDR2 FQDESV (reference sequence). This CDR3 contains 14 residues. The CDR3 loop is CASSSRASGKEQYF. The DNA for the CDR3 is TGTGCCAGCAGCAGCCGGGCTAGCGGGAAGGAGCAGTACTTC.

The chain uses TRBV5-6 and TRBJ2-7, with D maybe TRBD1 (5 bases). This CDR3 has 15 amino acids. The V gene's germline CDR1 is SGHDT and CDR2 YYEEEE. Between the trimmed V and J ends, which lost 1 base and 2 bases, there was a span of 13 bases. The CDR3 region is CASSLWQGLTYEQYF. In nucleotides, the CDR3 is TGTGCCAGCAGCTTGTGGCAGGGTCTTACCTACGAGCAGTACTTC.

The chain's CDR3 is CASSAGTGVQETQYF. The DNA of the CDR3 is TGTGCCAGCAGCGCCGGGACAGGAGTTCAAGAGACCCAGTACTTC. The rearrangement uses TRBV5-6 and TRBJ2-5, with TRBD1 matching over 8 bases. CDR1 is SGHDT and CDR2 is YYEEEE in the germline V gene. V shed 4 bases, J shed 2 bases, and the junction held 7 bases outside the gene matches. This CDR3 contains 15 residues.

This clone was recorded once. The chain joins TRBV9 to TRBJ2-3; possible D gene TRBD2, 6 bases. CDR1 is SGDLS, CDR2 YYNGEE, per germline. This CDR3 has 14 amino acids. V was pared by 4 bases and J by 4 bases, with 13 bases between. The CDR3 is CASSFSTGADTQYF. The CDR3 coding sequence is TGTGCCAGCAGCTTCTCGACGGGGGCAGATACGCAGTATTTT.

This sequence joins TRBV6-5 and TRBJ2-5; 8 bases agree with TRBD2. This CDR3 contains 15 residues. Losses at the gene ends were 0 bases for V and 5 bases for J; bases not matched to a gene: 5. CDR1 is MNHEY and CDR2 is SVGAGI in the germline V gene. DNA for the CDR3: TGTGCCAGCAGTTACTCGGGGACTAGAGGGGAGACCCAGTACTTC. It encodes CASSYSGTRGETQYF.

Comment on this clone: Other nucleotide sequences from this sample produce the same CDR3. This chain connects TRBV6-6 to TRBJ1-5, with D possibly TRBD1 on 6 matching bases. This CDR3 is 13 amino acids long. Germline values: CDR1 MNHNY, CDR2 SVGAGI (reference sequence). Trimming pared 7 bases from V and 6 bases from J, leaving 13 bases between. The CDR3 nucleotides are TGTGCCAGCAATCAACTACAGGGTCAGCCCCAGCATTTT. This codes for CASNQLQGQPQHF.

The gene calls are TRBV19 and TRBJ1-2, with 9 bases fitting TRBD1. The germline CDR1 and CDR2 sequences are LNHDA and SQIVND (reference sequence). V was pared by 6 bases and J by 4 bases, with 9 bases of the junction left unmatched. The CDR3 loop spans 15 amino acids. This CDR3 is CASRGTDRGGYGYTF. In nucleotides, the CDR3 is TGTGCCAGTAGAGGAACGGACAGGGGTGGCTATGGCTACACCTTC.

The chain employs TRBV29-1 and TRBJ1-6, with D hard to call. Germline assignment: CDR1 SQVTM and CDR2 ANQGSEA. The CDR3 has 14 amino acids. Trimming shortened V by 5 bases and J by 5 bases, and 13 bases separated the two germline ends. CDR3 loop: CSVKTGRDNSPLHF. The DNA of the CDR3 is TGCAGCGTTAAGACTGGCAGAGATAATTCACCCCTCCACTTT.

The chain employs TRBV5-1 and TRBJ2-7; D not resolved. Trimming left V 0 bases short and J 4 bases short, with 14 bases between. This CDR3 has 15 residues. Germline V CDR1 and CDR2: SGHRS, YFSETQ. DNA of the CDR3: TGCGCCAGCAGCTTGGGCATTAGGAGAGCATACGAGCAGTACTTC. The encoded protein is CASSLGIRRAYEQYF. Full variable domain (missing parts from reference TRBV5-1 and TRBJ2-7): KAGVTQTPRYLIKTRGQQVTLSCSPISGHRSVSWYQQTPGQGLQFLFEYFSETQRNKGNFPGRFSGRQFSNSRSEMNVSTLELGDSALYLCASSLGIRRAYEQYFGPGTRLTVT.

The V and J genes are TRBV30 and TRBJ1-1, with 7 bases fitting TRBD1. The V gene's germline CDR1 is GTSNPN and CDR2 SVGIG (reference sequence). This CDR3 contains 15 residues. Trimming removed 3 bases from V and 5 bases from J; junction bases left unmatched: 12. In DNA, the CDR3 is TGTGCCTGGAGCCCCGTGGAGGGGGCGCGAACTGAAGCTTTCTTT. This sequence encodes CAWSPVEGARTEAFF.

V gene TRBV5-1 combines with J gene TRBJ2-2; 9 bases fit TRBD1. This CDR3 region has 16 residues. Germline CDR1 SGHRS, CDR2 YFSETQ. The V and J ends lost 0 bases and 5 bases, in that order; junction bases with no gene match: 5. Written as DNA, the CDR3 is TGCGCCAGCAGCTTGGAGCCCGGGACAGGGACCGGGGAGCTGTTTTTT. Protein: CASSLEPGTGTGELFF.

The rearrangement links TRBV18 to TRBJ1-1; TRBD1 matches 8 bases. This CDR3 contains 15 residues. The junction had 10 bases not matched to a gene; V was cut back by 0 bases and J by 10 bases. Germline values: CDR1 KGHSH, CDR2 LQKENI. The DNA of the CDR3 is TGTGCCAGCTCACCACCCCCCAACAGGGGGTCTGGAGCTTTCTTT. Its protein product is CASSPPPNRGSGAFF.